A single sample is the source of the 13 T cell receptor beta chains below, sequenced in a study of blood T cell repertoires in COVID-19. Assay: immunoSEQ multiplex PCR; the TCRdb copy retains only in-frame clones and omits some. The data contain some 200,000 clones, 75% to 85% of them singletons. The sequenced material came from peripheral blood. The receptor source for this set is a man aged 45-65 years with active or convalescent COVID-19.

The rearrangement uses TRBV19 and TRBJ1-1; 7 bases are shared with TRBD1. The CDR3 loop spans 16 amino acids. The J segment lost 0 bases and the V segment lost 7 bases, leaving 11 bases of the junction unmatched. Germline values: CDR1 LNHDA, CDR2 SQIVND (reference sequence). CDR3 protein: CASKLGDSSMNTEAFF. The CDR3 bases are TGTGCCAGTAAATTAGGGGACAGCTCTATGAACACTGAAGCTTTCTTT.

The chain joins TRBV19 to TRBJ1-5; 7 positions match TRBD1. J was trimmed by 4 bases and V by 5 bases; bases with no gene match: 11. The V gene's germline CDR1 is LNHDA and CDR2 SQIVND (reference sequence). This CDR3 contains 16 residues. The CDR3 is CASSPPTGFLNQPQHF. DNA for the CDR3: TGTGCCAGTAGTCCCCCGACAGGGTTCCTTAATCAGCCCCAGCATTTT.

The gene calls are TRBV5-4 and TRBJ2-7, with 10 bases identical to TRBD1. The CDR3 runs to 16 residues. The trim removed 4 bases at V and 5 bases at J, leaving 12 bases unmatched. Germline V gene data show CDR1 as SGHNT and CDR2 as YYREEE (reference sequence). The CDR3: CASSRLELDRGNEQYV. The CDR3 DNA reads TGTGCCAGCAGCCGGCTCGAGTTGGACAGGGGGAACGAGCAGTACGTC.

V usage is TRBV27 and J usage is TRBJ2-1; a weak D match, TRBD2 (6 bases). CDR1 and CDR2 (germline): MNHEY, SMNVEV (reference sequence). The V end lost 5 bases, the J end lost 6 bases, and 11 bases lay between the germline ends. The CDR3 is made up of 13 amino acids. The chain's CDR3 is CASSPDYSNEQFF. The CDR3 DNA sequence: TGTGCCAGCAGTCCGGACTATAGCAATGAGCAGTTCTTC.

For the CDR3, the DNA is TGTGCCAGCAGCCTACCGAGTAAAGGCTTGACGGGTCGGACCTATAATTCACCCCTCCACTTT. It yields the protein CASSLPSKGLTGRTYNSPLHF. The chain is built from TRBV6-6 and TRBJ1-6; D remains unclear. CDR1 and CDR2 from the germline V gene are MNHNY and SVGAGI (reference sequence). V was pared by 6 bases and J by 2 bases, with 29 bases between. The CDR3 runs to 21 residues.

V is TRBV20-1 and J is TRBJ1-5, with D uncertain. The V and J ends lost 3 bases and 15 bases respectively, with 18 bases between them. The CDR3 covers 12 residues. Germline loops: CDR1 DFQATT, CDR2 SNEGSKA (reference sequence). The CDR3 DNA reads as TGCAGTGCTAGTGCACTGGGCAGCCCAGGGCATTTT. This sequence encodes CSASALGSPGHF.

This clone was picked up a small number of times. The V call is TRBV10-3, the J call TRBJ1-1, with 9 bases matching TRBD1. The V segment lost 8 bases and the J segment 1 base; nucleotides outside the gene matches: 2. CDR1 is ENHRY and CDR2 is SYGVKD in the germline V gene. The CDR3 extends over 13 amino acids. The chain's CDR3 is CAIRGQGNTEAFF. CDR3 bases: TGTGCCATCCGGGGACAGGGGAACACTGAAGCTTTCTTT.

The gene calls are TRBV6-2 or TRBV6-3 and TRBJ2-3; a weak D match, TRBD2 (6 bases). This CDR3 contains 17 residues. Trimming pared 1 base from V and 2 bases from J, leaving 16 bases between. Germline V lookup: CDR1 MNHEY, CDR2 SVGEGT. The CDR3 protein is CASSYLGGGVYTDTQYF. The CDR3 DNA reads TGTGCCAGCAGTTACTTGGGTGGCGGGGTTTACACAGATACGCAGTATTTT.

The chain uses TRBV2 and TRBJ1-5, with 8 positions matching TRBD1. The CDR3 loop spans 15 amino acids. The germline CDR1 and CDR2 sequences are SNHLY and FYNNEI. V dropped 7 bases and J dropped 6; count of bases not matched to a gene: 11. The CDR3 DNA is TGTGCCAGCAATACCGAGGGGCAGGGGGCTCAGCCCCAGCATTTT. Translated: CASNTEGQGAQPQHF.

This chain connects TRBV7-8 to TRBJ1-2; TRBD1 agrees at 11 bases. V dropped 3 bases and J dropped 3; count of bases not matched to a gene: 3. Germline V gives CDR1 SGHVS, CDR2 FQNEAQ. This CDR3 comprises 15 residues. The CDR3 loop is CASSFRDRGYYGYTF. The CDR3 bases are TGTGCCAGCAGCTTCCGGGACAGGGGGTACTATGGCTACACCTTC.

The gene calls are TRBV6-2 or TRBV6-3 and TRBJ2-1; D ambiguous. V shed 2 bases and J shed 3 bases, with 8 bases lying between them. The CDR3 is made up of 14 amino acids. Germline CDR1 is MNHEY and CDR2 is SVGEGT. The CDR3 spells CASSYANFYNEQFF. CDR3 coding DNA: TGTGCCAGCAGTTACGCGAACTTCTACAATGAGCAGTTCTTC.

This sequence joins TRBV7-8 and TRBJ2-7; TRBD1 matches 9 bases. The V and J ends lost 5 bases and 4 bases, in that order; junction bases with no gene match: 6. Germline CDR1 is SGHVS and CDR2 is FQNEAQ. This CDR3 spans 14 amino acids. For the CDR3, the DNA is TGTGCCAGCAGCCCCCGGGACAGGGTATACGAGCAGTACTTC. Its protein product is CASSPRDRVYEQYF.

The gene calls are TRBV28 and TRBJ1-1; D ambiguous. The V gene's germline CDR1 is MDHEN and CDR2 SYDVKM. Trimming left V 5 bases short and J 5 bases short, with 9 bases between. CDR3 length: 12 residues. CDR3 region: CASSSRRTEAFF. The CDR3 nucleotides read TGTGCCAGCAGTAGCCGGAGGACTGAAGCTTTCTTT.